This TCR beta chain emerged from a study of a mutant IDH1 vaccine in newly diagnosed glioma. Overall study context: Treated patients had a mean age of roughly 39 years and an approximately 62% male, approximately 38% female split. Former treatment meant radiotherapy, temozolomide, or both; the majority had gotten both. Study-wide findings and caveats: Pseudoprogression seemingly bore no relation to changes in top peripheral T cell clonotypes.

Time point denoted: baseline, week 1 (first vaccination visit). Stated treatment: pre-vaccination baseline after standard-of-care therapy. A note on this clone: The antigen remains undetermined.

Losses at the gene ends were 0 bases for V and 8 bases for J; bases not matched to a gene: 7. The CDR3 has 14 residues. The V gene's germline CDR1 is SGDLS and CDR2 YYNGEE. Assay: immunoSEQ multiplex PCR; the TCRdb copy retains only in-frame clones and omits some. The sample contains about 34,000 clones, about three quarters of which appear only once. This TCR was sampled from a man aged 45-60 years with glioma. Some clones in this sample may be carry-over from other donors' samples. V is TRBV9 and J is TRBJ1-2; 7 bases line up with TRBD1. The sequences come from peripheral blood mononuclear cells (PBMCs), collected from a glioma patient treated with radiotherapy, temozolomide or both. CDR3 amino acids: CASSVGQGGYGYTF. The CDR3 DNA follows: TGTGCCAGCAGCGTAGGACAGGGTGGATACGGCTACACCTTC.